The 2 T cell receptor beta chains below come from one sample, sequenced in a study of blood T cell repertoires in COVID-19. Clones were sequenced by immunoSEQ multiplex PCR, and TCRdb holds only the in-frame ones, with some missing. The data contain around 290,000 clones, less than 90% of them seen just once; the ten biggest clones take up roughly 14%. The sequencing sample was made of peripheral blood. The receptors derive from a woman in her sixties or seventies with COVID-19, enrolled during active disease.

The rearrangement joins TRBV28 to TRBJ2-7; 10 positions agree with TRBD2. The length of the CDR3 is 14 residues. Germline V gives CDR1 MDHEN, CDR2 SYDVKM. The trim removed 8 bases at V and 2 bases at J, leaving 6 bases unmatched. In DNA, the CDR3 is TGTGCCAGCGGCACTAGCGGGGATACCTACGAGCAGTACTTC. Its translation: CASGTSGDTYEQYF.

This chain joins TRBV9 and TRBJ2-7; TRBD2 matches at 12 bases. This CDR3 comprises 16 residues. V shed 0 bases, J shed 2 bases, and the junction held 3 bases outside the gene matches. The germline V gene encodes CDR1 SGDLS and CDR2 YYNGEE. CDR3 DNA: TGTGCCAGCAGCGTAGCTAGCGGGGGGGACGCCTACGAGCAGTACTTC. This codes for CASSVASGGDAYEQYF.